Presented here are 3 T cell receptor beta chains from one specimen sequenced in a study of cytomegalovirus exposure and HLA in healthy donors. Both 60 Vbeta primers and 13 Jbeta primers went into the PCR. TCRdb's copy holds only in-frame clones and misses some; the assay was immunoSEQ multiplex PCR. The data show about 200,000 clones, around 80% seen once. The sequenced sample consisted of PBMCs. These receptors all come from a middle-aged man in good health and CMV-seronegative.

V usage is TRBV27 and J usage is TRBJ1-1, with D unresolved. V was pared by 7 bases and J by 1 base, with 13 bases between. Germline V gene sequence: CDR1 MNHEY, CDR2 SMNVEV (reference sequence). The CDR3 is 14 amino acids. The CDR3 spells CASISLGRNTEAFF. CDR3 coding DNA: TGTGCCAGCATCTCGCTGGGGAGGAACACTGAAGCTTTCTTT.

This clone was counted only a few times. The chain joins TRBV19 to TRBJ2-2, with 10 nucleotides matching TRBD1. The germline V gene encodes CDR1 LNHDA and CDR2 SQIVND (reference sequence). The V gene end was trimmed by 8 bases and the J gene end by 6 bases; junction bases not matched to a gene: 12. The CDR3 spans 16 residues. As DNA, the CDR3 is TGTGCCAGTGGTCGTTCGGGACAGGGGATTCCCGGGGAGCTGTTTTTT. It codes for CASGRSGQGIPGELFF.

The chain carries TRBV9 and TRBJ2-3; possible D gene TRBD2, 6 bases. Trimming cost V 6 bases and J 0 bases, with 11 bases left between them. The germline V gene has CDR1 SGDLS and CDR2 YYNGEE. This CDR3 spans 14 amino acids. The CDR3, as DNA: TGTGCCAGCAACCGGGACTCTAGCACAGATACGCAGTATTTT. Protein: CASNRDSSTDTQYF.